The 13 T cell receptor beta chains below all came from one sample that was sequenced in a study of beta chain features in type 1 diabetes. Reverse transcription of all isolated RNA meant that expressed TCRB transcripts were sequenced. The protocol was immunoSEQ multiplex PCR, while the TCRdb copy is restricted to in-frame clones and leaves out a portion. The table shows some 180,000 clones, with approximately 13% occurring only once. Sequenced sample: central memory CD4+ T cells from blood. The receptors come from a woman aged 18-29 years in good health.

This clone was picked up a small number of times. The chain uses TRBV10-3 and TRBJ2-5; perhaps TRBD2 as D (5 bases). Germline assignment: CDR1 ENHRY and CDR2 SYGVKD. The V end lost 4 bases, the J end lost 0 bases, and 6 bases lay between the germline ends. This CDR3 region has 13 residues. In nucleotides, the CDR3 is TGTGCCATCAGTGCGGGATACCAAGAGACCCAGTACTTC. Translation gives CAISAGYQETQYF.

In nucleotides, the CDR3 is TGTGCCAGCAGCGGACAGGGCGTCATTGGCTACACCTTC. It is translated as CASSGQGVIGYTF. The chain is built from TRBV2 and TRBJ1-2; 8 bases line up with TRBD1. The CDR3 extends over 13 amino acids. Germline CDR1 reads SNHLY; CDR2 reads FYNNEI. The V gene end was trimmed by 6 bases and the J gene end by 7 bases; junction bases not matched to a gene: 7.

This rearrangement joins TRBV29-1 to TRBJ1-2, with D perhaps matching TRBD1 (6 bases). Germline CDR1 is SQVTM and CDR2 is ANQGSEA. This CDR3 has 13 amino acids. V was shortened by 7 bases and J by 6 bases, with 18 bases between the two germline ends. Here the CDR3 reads CSAGQRNTHGYTF. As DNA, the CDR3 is TGCAGCGCTGGACAGCGCAATACCCATGGCTACACCTTC.

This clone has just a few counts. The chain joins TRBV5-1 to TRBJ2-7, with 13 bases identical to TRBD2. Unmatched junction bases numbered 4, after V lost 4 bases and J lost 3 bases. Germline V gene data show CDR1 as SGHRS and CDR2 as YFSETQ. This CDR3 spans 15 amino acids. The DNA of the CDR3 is TGCGCCAGCAGCATAGGGACTAGCGGGATCTACGAGCAGTACTTC. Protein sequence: CASSIGTSGIYEQYF.

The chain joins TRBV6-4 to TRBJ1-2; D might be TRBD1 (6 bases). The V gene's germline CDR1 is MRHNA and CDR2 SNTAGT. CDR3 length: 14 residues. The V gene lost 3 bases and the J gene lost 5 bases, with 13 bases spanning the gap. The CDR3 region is CASSESRGGYGYTF. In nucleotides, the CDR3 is TGTGCCAGCAGTGAGTCCAGGGGCGGTTATGGCTACACCTTC.

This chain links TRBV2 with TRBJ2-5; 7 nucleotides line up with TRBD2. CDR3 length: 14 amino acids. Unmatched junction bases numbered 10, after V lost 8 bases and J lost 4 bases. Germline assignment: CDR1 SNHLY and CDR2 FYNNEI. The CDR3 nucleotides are TGTGCCAGCGGAAAGCGGGAAAGAGGAGAGACCCAGTACTTC. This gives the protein CASGKRERGETQYF.

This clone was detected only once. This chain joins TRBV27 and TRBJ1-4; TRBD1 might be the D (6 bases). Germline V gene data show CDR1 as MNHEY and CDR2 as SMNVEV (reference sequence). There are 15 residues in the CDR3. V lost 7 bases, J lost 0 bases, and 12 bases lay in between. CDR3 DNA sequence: TGTGCCAGCACCCGAGGGGGGGCAACTAATGAAAAACTGTTTTTT. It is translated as CASTRGGATNEKLFF.

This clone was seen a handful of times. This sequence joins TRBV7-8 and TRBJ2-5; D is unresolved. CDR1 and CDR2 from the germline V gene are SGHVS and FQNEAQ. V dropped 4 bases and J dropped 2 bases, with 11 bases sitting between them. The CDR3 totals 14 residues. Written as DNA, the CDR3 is TGTGCCAGCAGCTCGAGACACTCTCAAGAGACCCAGTACTTC. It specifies CASSSRHSQETQYF. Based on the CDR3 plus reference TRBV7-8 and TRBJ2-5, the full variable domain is GAGVSQSPRYKVAKRGQDVALRCDPISGHVSLFWYQQALGQGPEFLTYFQNEAQLDKSGLPSDRFFAERPEGSVSTLKIQRTQQEDSAVYLCASSSRHSQETQYFGPGTRLLVL.

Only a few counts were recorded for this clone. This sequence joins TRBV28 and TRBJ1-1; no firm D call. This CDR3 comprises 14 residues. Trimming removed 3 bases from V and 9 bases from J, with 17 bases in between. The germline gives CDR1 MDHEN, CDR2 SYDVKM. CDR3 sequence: CASSFGGDRRKAFF. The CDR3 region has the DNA TGTGCCAGCAGTTTCGGTGGAGACCGAAGAAAAGCTTTCTTT.

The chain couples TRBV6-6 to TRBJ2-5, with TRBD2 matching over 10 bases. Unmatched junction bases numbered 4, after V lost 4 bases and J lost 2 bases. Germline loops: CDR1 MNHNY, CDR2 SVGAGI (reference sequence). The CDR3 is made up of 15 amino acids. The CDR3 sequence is CASSLWTSGQETQYF. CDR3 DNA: TGTGCCAGCAGTTTATGGACTAGCGGACAAGAGACCCAGTACTTC.

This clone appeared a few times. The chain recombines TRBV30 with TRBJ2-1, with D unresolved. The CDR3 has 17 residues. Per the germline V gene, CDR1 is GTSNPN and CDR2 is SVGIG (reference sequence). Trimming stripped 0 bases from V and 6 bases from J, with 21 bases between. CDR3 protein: CAWSVILSISYFNEQFF. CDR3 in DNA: TGTGCCTGGAGTGTAATTCTGTCGATAAGCTACTTCAATGAGCAGTTCTTC.

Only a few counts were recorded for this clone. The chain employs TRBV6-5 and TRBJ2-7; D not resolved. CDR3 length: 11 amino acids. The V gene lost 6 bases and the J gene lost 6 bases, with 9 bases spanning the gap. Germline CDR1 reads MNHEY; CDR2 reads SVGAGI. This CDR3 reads CASSHFFEQYF. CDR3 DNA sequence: TGTGCCAGCAGCCACTTTTTCGAGCAGTACTTC.

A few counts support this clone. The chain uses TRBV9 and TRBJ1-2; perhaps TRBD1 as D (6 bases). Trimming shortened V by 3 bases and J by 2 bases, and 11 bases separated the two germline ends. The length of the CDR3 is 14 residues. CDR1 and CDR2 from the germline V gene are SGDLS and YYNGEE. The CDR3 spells CASSAKGVNYGYTF. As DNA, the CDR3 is TGTGCCAGCAGCGCTAAGGGGGTCAACTATGGCTACACCTTC.